A selection of T cell receptor beta chains follows, all from one sample in a study of T cells in Graves' hyperthyroidism and ophthalmopathy. TCRdb recomputed calls from the multiplex PCR reads with MiXCR, one row per CDR3 protein. The sample includes some 340,000 distinct CDR3 sequences, around 13% of them seen just once. Sequenced sample: blood. These receptors all stem from a woman aged 40 to 55 with Graves' ophthalmopathy. The CDR3 runs from the conserved cysteine through the conserved F or W. The D gene is left open where the match is weak. Some rows have no size entry. The others give once, few or many, or a class for an expanded clone.

D gene: -
V gene: TRBV7-9
J gene: TRBJ2-1
clone size: many
CDR3 DNA: TGTGCCAGCAGCTTCCAGGGTGGGGGCTCCTACAATGAGCAGTTCTTC
CDR3 protein: CASSFQGGGSYNEQFF

D gene: -
V gene: TRBV6-6
J gene: TRBJ1-1
clone size: many
CDR3 DNA: TGTGCCAGCAGTTACCGGCAAGCGAACACTGAAGCTTTCTTT
CDR3 protein: CASSYRQANTEAFF

D gene: TRBD1
V gene: TRBV25-1
J gene: TRBJ1-2
clone size: few
CDR3 DNA: TGTGCCAGCAGTGACCGGACAGGGGCTGTTCGTGTAGGCTATGGCTACACCTTC
CDR3 protein: CASSDRTGAVRVGYGYTF

D gene: TRBD1
V gene: TRBV10-3
J gene: TRBJ1-2
clone size: many
CDR3 DNA: TGTGCCATCAGTGAGCCAAGAAGATCAGGGGGCGCGTCAGGCTACACCTTC
CDR3 protein: CAISEPRRSGGASGYTF

D gene: TRBD1
V gene: TRBV7-9
J gene: TRBJ1-4
clone size: many
CDR3 DNA: TGTGCCAGCAGCGCAAGCACAGGGGACCGCGTTGAAAAACTGTTTTTT
CDR3 protein: CASSASTGDRVEKLFF

D gene: -
V gene: TRBV4-1
J gene: TRBJ2-1
clone size: few
CDR3 DNA: TGCGCCAGCAGCCCCACCGTGGCGGGCCGCTACAATGAGCAGTTCTTC
CDR3 protein: CASSPTVAGRYNEQFF

D gene: -
V gene: TRBV6-5
J gene: TRBJ2-1
clone size: many
CDR3 DNA: TGTGCCAGCAGTTACAGACAGTACAATGAGCAGTTCTTC
CDR3 protein: CASSYRQYNEQFF

D gene: -
V gene: TRBV29-1
J gene: TRBJ2-4
clone size: many
CDR3 DNA: TGCAGCGTCCCATATGGGGAAAACATTCAGTACTTC
CDR3 protein: CSVPYGENIQYF

D gene: -
V gene: TRBV5-8
J gene: TRBJ2-4
clone size: -
CDR3 DNA: TGTGCCAGCAGCCCCTCGGACAGGCGAGCGGGCGACGGTCAGTACTTC
CDR3 protein: CASSPSDRRAGDGQYF

D gene: -
V gene: TRBV12-3/TRBV12-4
J gene: TRBJ2-3
clone size: many
CDR3 DNA: TGTGCCAGCAGTTTGGTTCGGATGGGAGATACGCAGTATTTT
CDR3 protein: CASSLVRMGDTQYF

D gene: -
V gene: TRBV13
J gene: TRBJ2-2
clone size: -
CDR3 DNA: TGTGCCAGCAGCTTAGTACGGGGACCCGGGGAGCTGTTTTTT
CDR3 protein: CASSLVRGPGELFF

D gene: -
V gene: TRBV15
J gene: TRBJ2-5
clone size: many
CDR3 DNA: TGTGCCACCAGGAGCGGTATTCAAGAGACCCAGTACTTC
CDR3 protein: CATRSGIQETQYF

D gene: TRBD1
V gene: TRBV19
J gene: TRBJ1-4
clone size: few
CDR3 DNA: TGTGCCAGTAGTATCAGGGGGCCTGGTGAAAAACTGTTTTTT
CDR3 protein: CASSIRGPGEKLFF

D gene: -
V gene: TRBV6-2/TRBV6-3
J gene: TRBJ1-5
clone size: many
CDR3 DNA: TGTGCCAGCAGTTACTCAGGGGATCGCAATCAGCCCCAGCATTTT
CDR3 protein: CASSYSGDRNQPQHF

D gene: TRBD1
V gene: TRBV20-1
J gene: TRBJ2-2
clone size: -
CDR3 DNA: TGCAGTGCTAGAGGGACAGGAAACACCGGGGAGCTGTTTTTT
CDR3 protein: CSARGTGNTGELFF

D gene: -
V gene: TRBV12-3/TRBV12-4
J gene: TRBJ2-2
clone size: many
CDR3 DNA: TGTGCCAGCAGTTTAGGCAGCCGGTCATGGTCGGGGCTGTTTTTT
CDR3 protein: CASSLGSRSWSGLFF

D gene: TRBD2
V gene: TRBV28
J gene: TRBJ2-3
clone size: -
CDR3 DNA: TGTGCCAGCAGACCGGGACTAGCGGGAGGGTTAAGAAGCACAGATACGCAGTATTTT
CDR3 protein: CASRPGLAGGLRSTDTQYF

D gene: -
V gene: TRBV5-5
J gene: TRBJ2-3
clone size: many
CDR3 DNA: TGTGCCAGCAGCTTCGGATGGGGGACAGATACGCAGTATTTT
CDR3 protein: CASSFGWGTDTQYF

D gene: TRBD1
V gene: TRBV19
J gene: TRBJ1-5
clone size: many
CDR3 DNA: TGTGCCAGTAGTTCGGACAGGGGTTTAAGCAATCAGCCCCAGCATTTT
CDR3 protein: CASSSDRGLSNQPQHF

D gene: -
V gene: TRBV5-1
J gene: TRBJ1-1
clone size: many
CDR3 DNA: TGCGCCAGCAGTTTAGGCGGCAGCGGAACTGAAGCTTTCTTT
CDR3 protein: CASSLGGSGTEAFF

D gene: -
V gene: TRBV30
J gene: TRBJ2-1
clone size: -
CDR3 DNA: TGTGCCTGGAGTGCATCCTCCAGAGTTGAGCAGTTCTTC
CDR3 protein: CAWSASSRVEQFF

D gene: -
V gene: TRBV7-9
J gene: TRBJ1-1
clone size: many
CDR3 DNA: TGTGCCAGCAGCTTAAAACTCGTGAGGAACACTGAAGCTTTCTTT
CDR3 protein: CASSLKLVRNTEAFF

D gene: -
V gene: TRBV20-1
J gene: TRBJ2-5
clone size: -
CDR3 DNA: TGCAGTGCTAGAGCCACAGGGTGGGGAGAGACCCAGTACTTC
CDR3 protein: CSARATGWGETQYF

D gene: -
V gene: TRBV7-9
J gene: TRBJ2-3
clone size: few
CDR3 DNA: TGTGCCAGCATGGGAGTTAGCACAGATACGCAGTATTTT
CDR3 protein: CASMGVSTDTQYF

D gene: -
V gene: TRBV2
J gene: TRBJ1-5
clone size: many
CDR3 DNA: TGTGCCAGCAGTGGGGGCAGGGATAGCAATCAGCCCCAGCATTTT
CDR3 protein: CASSGGRDSNQPQHF

D gene: TRBD2
V gene: TRBV4-2
J gene: TRBJ2-7
clone size: -
CDR3 DNA: TGTGCCAGCATCCAAGTAGCTAGCGGCAGCTCCTACGAGCAGTACTTC
CDR3 protein: CASIQVASGSSYEQYF

D gene: -
V gene: TRBV27
J gene: TRBJ1-1
clone size: many
CDR3 DNA: TGTGCCAGCAGTTTTCTCCGGAAAGAGAAGATAACTTTCTTT
CDR3 protein: CASSFLRKEKITFF

D gene: TRBD1
V gene: TRBV7-2
J gene: TRBJ1-2
clone size: -
CDR3 DNA: TGTGCCAGCAGCCCAGGGGGTCGGTCCACCGCTAACTATGGCTACACCTTC
CDR3 protein: CASSPGGRSTANYGYTF

D gene: -
V gene: TRBV7-9
J gene: TRBJ2-2
clone size: many
CDR3 DNA: TGTGCCAGCGAAACAGCATGGGGCACCGGGGAGCTGTTTTTT
CDR3 protein: CASETAWGTGELFF

D gene: -
V gene: TRBV11-2
J gene: TRBJ1-3
clone size: -
CDR3 DNA: TGTGCCAGCAGCTACAGAAGGGAATTCGGAAACACCATATATTTT
CDR3 protein: CASSYRREFGNTIYF

D gene: -
V gene: TRBV11-2
J gene: TRBJ2-1
clone size: -
CDR3 DNA: TGTGCCAGCAGCTTAGGGCAGGGCAGACCCAACTCCTACAATGAGCAGTTCTTC
CDR3 protein: CASSLGQGRPNSYNEQFF

D gene: -
V gene: TRBV12-3/TRBV12-4
J gene: TRBJ2-1
clone size: many
CDR3 DNA: TGTGCCAGCAGTAAAAGGGACTTACCGGAGACCGCGGCACTACAGCAGTTCTTC
CDR3 protein: CASSKRDLPETAALQQFF

D gene: -
V gene: TRBV9
J gene: TRBJ2-7
clone size: many
CDR3 DNA: TGTGCCAGCAGCCCTCAGGGGACCGGTCTGGACGAGCAGTACTTC
CDR3 protein: CASSPQGTGLDEQYF

D gene: -
V gene: TRBV7-9
J gene: TRBJ1-4
clone size: -
CDR3 DNA: TGTGCCAGCAGGCCCGGTGGGGGTCCCGAAAAACTGTTTTTT
CDR3 protein: CASRPGGGPEKLFF

D gene: TRBD1
V gene: TRBV28
J gene: TRBJ2-2
clone size: many
CDR3 DNA: TGTGCCAGCAGTTTCCGGGGACAGGGGACCGGGGAGCTGTTTTTT
CDR3 protein: CASSFRGQGTGELFF

D gene: TRBD1
V gene: TRBV7-8
J gene: TRBJ1-1
clone size: -
CDR3 DNA: TGTGCCAGCAGCTTACCGAGGGACAGGGCAAGGGGCACTGAAGCTTTCTTT
CDR3 protein: CASSLPRDRARGTEAFF

D gene: -
V gene: TRBV7-9
J gene: TRBJ2-2
clone size: many
CDR3 DNA: TGTGCCAGGGGAGGACGCCCCCCAGCCGGGGAGCTGTTTTTT
CDR3 protein: CARGGRPPAGELFF

D gene: -
V gene: TRBV7-6
J gene: TRBJ2-5
clone size: -
CDR3 DNA: TGTGCCAGCAGCACTCGACTAGAAGAGACCCAGTACTTC
CDR3 protein: CASSTRLEETQYF

D gene: -
V gene: TRBV19
J gene: TRBJ1-2
clone size: many
CDR3 DNA: TGTGCCAGTAGTATGCGTCAGGAGGGTGGCTACACCTTC
CDR3 protein: CASSMRQEGGYTF

D gene: -
V gene: TRBV20-1
J gene: TRBJ1-1
clone size: many
CDR3 DNA: TGCAGTGCTAGATTGGATCTGAACACTGAAGCTTTCTTT
CDR3 protein: CSARLDLNTEAFF

D gene: TRBD2
V gene: TRBV7-6
J gene: TRBJ2-7
clone size: many
CDR3 DNA: TGTGCCAGCAGCCCAATGACTAGCGGGGCGGGGGAGCAGTACTTC
CDR3 protein: CASSPMTSGAGEQYF

D gene: -
V gene: TRBV2
J gene: TRBJ2-1
clone size: many
CDR3 DNA: TGTGCCAGCAGTGCTATCAATGAGCAGTTCTTC
CDR3 protein: CASSAINEQFF

D gene: -
V gene: TRBV2
J gene: TRBJ2-7
clone size: many
CDR3 DNA: TGTGCCAGCAGTGAACCCCCCGGGGGCTACGAGCAGTACTTC
CDR3 protein: CASSEPPGGYEQYF

D gene: -
V gene: TRBV10-3
J gene: TRBJ2-5
clone size: -
CDR3 DNA: TGTGCCATCAGTACAGGGAGTCAAGAGACCCAGTACTTC
CDR3 protein: CAISTGSQETQYF

D gene: -
V gene: TRBV10-3
J gene: TRBJ2-7
clone size: many
CDR3 DNA: TGTGCCACGAGAGCCGCCATCTCGGGAACCTACGAGCAGTACTTC
CDR3 protein: CATRAAISGTYEQYF

D gene: -
V gene: TRBV6-1
J gene: TRBJ1-5
clone size: many
CDR3 DNA: TGTGCCAGCAGTGGGACCTCGACCCCCAATCAGCCCCAGCATTTT
CDR3 protein: CASSGTSTPNQPQHF

D gene: TRBD2
V gene: TRBV19
J gene: TRBJ2-7
clone size: -
CDR3 DNA: TGTGCCAGTAGTCTTGGACTAGCGGGTCTCTACGAGCAGTACTTC
CDR3 protein: CASSLGLAGLYEQYF

D gene: TRBD1
V gene: TRBV7-2
J gene: TRBJ1-4
clone size: many
CDR3 DNA: TGTGCCAGCACTCTCGACAGGGGGCGCATGGAAAAACTGTTTTTT
CDR3 protein: CASTLDRGRMEKLFF

D gene: -
V gene: TRBV19
J gene: TRBJ2-1
clone size: many
CDR3 DNA: TGTGCCAGTAGTATGGGTGACTACTACAATGAGCAGTTCTTC
CDR3 protein: CASSMGDYYNEQFF

D gene: -
V gene: TRBV19
J gene: TRBJ1-1
clone size: few
CDR3 DNA: TGTGCCAGTGGGGGCAGGCTGAACACTGAAGCTTTCTTT
CDR3 protein: CASGGRLNTEAFF

D gene: -
V gene: TRBV20-1
J gene: TRBJ1-5
clone size: few
CDR3 DNA: TGCAGTGCTAGAGAAACAGGGAATCAGCCCCAGCATTTT
CDR3 protein: CSARETGNQPQHF

D gene: -
V gene: TRBV20-1
J gene: TRBJ2-3
clone size: -
CDR3 DNA: TGCAGTGCTACCCTGGGGGGTATTGATACGCAGTATTTT
CDR3 protein: CSATLGGIDTQYF

D gene: TRBD1
V gene: TRBV6-1
J gene: TRBJ1-5
clone size: few
CDR3 DNA: TGTGCCAGCAGTGAAGTGTGGGGACAGGGCACAAGCCAGCCCCAGCATTTT
CDR3 protein: CASSEVWGQGTSQPQHF

D gene: -
V gene: TRBV7-2
J gene: TRBJ2-2
clone size: -
CDR3 DNA: TGTGCCAGCAGCTTTGTCTTCACCGGGGAGCTGTTTTTT
CDR3 protein: CASSFVFTGELFF

D gene: -
V gene: TRBV7-9
J gene: TRBJ2-1
clone size: many
CDR3 DNA: TGTGCCAGCAGCCCGAGCAATTCCAATGAGCAGTTCTTC
CDR3 protein: CASSPSNSNEQFF

D gene: -
V gene: TRBV7-8
J gene: TRBJ1-2
clone size: many
CDR3 DNA: TGTGCCAGCAGCTTATCCAGGGTTGGGTATGGCTACACCTTC
CDR3 protein: CASSLSRVGYGYTF

D gene: TRBD2
V gene: TRBV5-4
J gene: TRBJ2-3
clone size: -
CDR3 DNA: TGTGCCAGCAGCTTACGACTAGCGGGGGCTCCAGATACGCAGTATTTT
CDR3 protein: CASSLRLAGAPDTQYF

D gene: TRBD1
V gene: TRBV19
J gene: TRBJ1-2
clone size: many
CDR3 DNA: TGTGCCAGTACGGGGACAGAACGCGCTTTGGACTATGGCTACACCTTC
CDR3 protein: CASTGTERALDYGYTF

D gene: -
V gene: TRBV28
J gene: TRBJ1-6
clone size: many
CDR3 DNA: TGTGCCAGCAGTTTGGGTTGGTGGCAGGGCGGTTCACCCCTCCACTTT
CDR3 protein: CASSLGWWQGGSPLHF